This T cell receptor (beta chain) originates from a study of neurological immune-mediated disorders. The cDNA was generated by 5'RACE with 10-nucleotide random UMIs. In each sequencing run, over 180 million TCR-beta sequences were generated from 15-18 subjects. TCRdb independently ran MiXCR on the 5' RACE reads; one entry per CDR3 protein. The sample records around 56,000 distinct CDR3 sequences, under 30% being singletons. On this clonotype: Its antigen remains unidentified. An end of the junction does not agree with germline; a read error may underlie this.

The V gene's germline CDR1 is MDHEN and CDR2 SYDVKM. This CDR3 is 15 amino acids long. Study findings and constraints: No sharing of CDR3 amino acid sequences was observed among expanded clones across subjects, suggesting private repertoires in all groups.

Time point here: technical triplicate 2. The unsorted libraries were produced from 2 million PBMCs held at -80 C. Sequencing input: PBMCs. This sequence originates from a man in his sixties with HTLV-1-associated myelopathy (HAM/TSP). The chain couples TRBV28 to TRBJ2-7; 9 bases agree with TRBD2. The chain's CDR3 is CAGSLSGTSFYEQYF. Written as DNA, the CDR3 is TGTGCCGGCAGTTTGTCTGGGACTAGCTTTTACGAGCAGTACTTC. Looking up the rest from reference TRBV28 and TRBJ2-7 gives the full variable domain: DVKVTQSSRYLVKRTGEKVFLECVQDMDHENMFWYRQDPGLGLRLIYFSYDVKMKEKGDIPEGYSVSREKKERFSLILESASTNQTSMYLCAGSLSGTSFYEQYFGPGTRLTVT.